A single sample is the source of the 18 T cell receptor beta chains below, sequenced in a study of T cells after yellow fever vaccination. TCRdb fed the 5' RACE reads into MiXCR, producing one record per CDR3 protein. The sample lists approximately 70,000 distinct CDR3 sequences, approximately 7% occurring once. The input for sequencing was CD8+ T cells sorted from PBMCs, taken about 49 days after the first yellow fever vaccination. The receptor set was obtained from a man aged 18 to 30 who received the YFV17D yellow fever vaccine.

This clonotype was picked up many times. The chain joins TRBV7-9 to TRBJ2-2; D uncertain. This CDR3 is 15 amino acids long. Germline CDR1 SEHNR, CDR2 FQNEAQ (reference sequence). The V and J ends lost 8 bases and 5 bases respectively, with 18 bases between them. The CDR3 DNA follows: TGTGCCAGCTCGACACTCCCTAAGGGAACCGGGGAGCTGTTTTTT. Translation gives CASSTLPKGTGELFF.

This clonotype was seen at least ten times. CDR3 amino acids: CASSLRASGTYEQYF. DNA of the CDR3: TGTGCCAGCAGCTTACGGGCTAGCGGTACCTACGAGCAGTACTTC. The rearrangement links TRBV7-8 to TRBJ2-7; TRBD2 matches 7 bases. The CDR3 contains 15 residues. The germline gives CDR1 SGHVS, CDR2 FQNEAQ. V gave up 2 bases and J gave up 2 bases; unmatched junction bases: 6.

The V and J genes are TRBV7-2 and TRBJ1-6, with 8 bases aligning to TRBD1. Per the germline V gene, CDR1 is SGHTA and CDR2 is FQGNSA. This CDR3 region has 15 residues. V lost 1 base, J lost 5 bases, and 1 base stayed unmatched. The DNA for the CDR3 is TGTGCCAGCAGCTTAGGACAGGGGAATAATTCACCCCTCCACTTT. Its translation is CASSLGQGNNSPLHF.

The J gene is TRBJ2-7, the V gene TRBV29-1; D is ambiguous. Germline V CDR1 and CDR2: SQVTM, ANQGSEA. V lost 2 bases to trimming and J lost 2 bases, with 7 bases between them. The CDR3 sequence is 12 residues long. CDR3 nucleotide sequence: TGCAGCGTTGAAACAGCTGCCTACGAGCAGTACTTC. It yields the protein CSVETAAYEQYF.

This clonotype was seen a handful of times. The rearrangement joins TRBV4-2 to TRBJ2-3; perhaps TRBD2 as D (7 bases). Deletions cut 0 bases from V and 6 bases from J, with 10 bases between. The CDR3 contains 14 residues. Looked up from germline, CDR1 is LGHNA and CDR2 is YNFKEQ. The CDR3 DNA is TGTGCCAGCAGCCAAGATACGGGGGGCGATACGCAGTATTTT. It translates to CASSQDTGGDTQYF.

At least ten counts were recorded for this clonotype. This rearrangement joins TRBV20-1 to TRBJ2-7; perhaps TRBD2 as D (5 bases). Trimming removed 5 bases at V and 0 bases at J, with 11 bases between. This CDR3 region has 13 residues. CDR1 is DFQATT and CDR2 is SNEGSKA in the germline V gene (reference sequence). The CDR3 sequence: CSASLGSSYEQYF. CDR3 coding DNA: TGCAGTGCTTCCTTGGGGAGCTCCTACGAGCAGTACTTC.

This clonotype was picked up many times. This chain joins TRBV6-5 and TRBJ2-4, with a tentative D call TRBD2 (7 bases). The CDR3 covers 16 residues. Trimming shortened V by 1 base and J by 6 bases, and 16 bases separated the two germline ends. The germline CDR1 and CDR2 sequences are MNHEY and SVGAGI. The CDR3 sequence: CASSYFGEGVGNIQYF. CDR3 nucleotide sequence: TGTGCCAGCAGTTACTTTGGGGAGGGGGTTGGAAACATTCAGTACTTC.

Notes on this clonotype: A much larger clonotype is one base distant, so this may be a read error. V and J are TRBV20-1 and TRBJ2-1; 8 bases line up with TRBD2. This CDR3 spans 17 amino acids. Germline CDR1 DFQATT, CDR2 SNEGSKA (reference sequence). The CDR3 loop reads CCARVLVGRGEYNEQFF. The CDR3 region has the DNA TGCTGTGCTAGAGTGTTAGTGGGGCGGGGGGAATACAATGAGCAGTTCTTC.

This clonotype has ten or more counts. The chain combines TRBV6-5 with TRBJ2-3; possible D gene TRBD2, 6 bases. Trimming took 5 bases from V and 0 from J, leaving 12 bases between them. The CDR3 contains 15 residues. Germline CDR1 is MNHEY and CDR2 is SVGAGI. CDR3 protein: CASSNPGGSTDTQYF. The CDR3 DNA sequence: TGTGCCAGCAGTAACCCTGGGGGGAGCACAGATACGCAGTATTTT.

This clonotype occurred many times. The CDR3 DNA reads TGCGCCAGCAGCTTCAACAGGGACGAGCAGTACTTC. It is translated as CASSFNRDEQYF. V gene TRBV5-1 combines with J gene TRBJ2-7; D perhaps matches TRBD1 (6 bases). CDR1 and CDR2 from the germline V gene are SGHRS and YFSETQ. The CDR3 has 12 amino acids. Deletions cut 2 bases from V and 5 bases from J, with 8 bases between.

With respect to this clonotype: A much larger clone lies a single base off, so this may be a read error. The rearrangement joins TRBV7-9 to TRBJ2-5, with D tentatively TRBD2 (5 bases). CDR3 length equals 12 residues. Germline V gene lookup returns CDR1 SEHNR and CDR2 FQNEAQ (reference sequence). The V end was cut by 5 bases, the J end by 8 bases, with 12 bases between. CDR3 nucleotide sequence: TGTGCCAGCAGCGGGAAGGGAGACACCCAGTACTTC. It encodes CASSGKGDTQYF.

This clonotype was detected only a few times. The V call is TRBV19, the J call TRBJ2-5; tentatively, D is TRBD1 (6 bases). Germline values: CDR1 LNHDA, CDR2 SQIVND (reference sequence). V was clipped by 5 bases and J by 1 base, with 14 bases between them. The CDR3 has 15 amino acids. The CDR3 protein is CASSSLDRSQETQYF. For the CDR3, the DNA is TGTGCCAGTAGTTCACTCGACAGGAGCCAAGAGACCCAGTACTTC.

This clonotype was seen a handful of times. This rearrangement joins TRBV12-3 or TRBV12-4 to TRBJ2-5, with TRBD1 matching over 7 bases. V trimming: 5 bases; J trimming: 7 bases; junction bases outside the gene matches: 4. The CDR3 extends over 12 amino acids. The CDR3 reads CASSPGGATQYF. The DNA for the CDR3 is TGTGCCAGCAGTCCAGGGGGAGCGACCCAGTACTTC.

This clonotype was detected many times. The chain links TRBV5-6 to TRBJ2-7; tentative D call: TRBD2 (5 bases). The CDR3 spans 14 residues. The germline V gene has CDR1 SGHDT and CDR2 YYEEEE. Trimming shortened V by 1 base and J by 0 bases, and 8 bases separated the two germline ends. Here the CDR3 reads CASSLWESSYEQYV. Here the CDR3 DNA reads TGTGCCAGCAGCTTGTGGGAGAGCTCCTACGAGCAGTACGTC.

In its sample, this clonotype was seen many times. The CDR3 here is CASSALNRPNQPQHF. The CDR3 coding sequence is TGTGCCAGCAGCGCATTAAACAGGCCCAATCAGCCCCAGCATTTT. This chain links TRBV7-8 with TRBJ1-5; tentatively, D is TRBD1 (5 bases). This CDR3 is built from 15 residues. Per germline, CDR1 SGHVS and CDR2 FQNEAQ. V lost 5 bases and J 3 bases, leaving 14 bases between the germline ends. The full variable domain, in which reference TRBV7-8 and TRBJ1-5 provide the parts outside the CDR3, is GAGVSQSPRYKVAKRGQDVALRCDPISGHVSLFWYQQALGQGPEFLTYFQNEAQLDKSGLPSDRFFAERPEGSVSTLKIQRTQQEDSAVYLCASSALNRPNQPQHFGDGTRLSIL.

The table lists this clonotype with many counts. The rearrangement links TRBV5-1 to TRBJ2-7, with D maybe TRBD2 (5 bases). Trimming pared 4 bases from V and 2 bases from J, leaving 10 bases between. This CDR3 is 13 amino acids long. The germline V gene encodes CDR1 SGHRS and CDR2 YFSETQ. Here the CDR3 reads CASSLSGTYEQYF. In nucleotides, the CDR3 is TGCGCCAGCAGCCTATCCGGGACCTACGAGCAGTACTTC.

This clonotype was recorded many times. The gene calls are TRBV12-3 or TRBV12-4 and TRBJ2-3, with D unresolved. CDR3 size: 14 residues. Between the trimmed V and J ends, which lost 4 bases and 8 bases, there was a span of 16 bases. The CDR3 loop reads CASSSPWERATQYF. The CDR3 DNA sequence: TGTGCCAGCAGTTCCCCATGGGAACGGGCTACGCAGTATTTT.

This clonotype was detected only once. This chain joins TRBV6-2 or TRBV6-3 and TRBJ2-3, with a tentative D call TRBD1 (6 bases). The CDR3 runs 16 residues. Trimming left V 7 bases short and J 0 bases short, with 17 bases between. Germline loops: CDR1 MNHEY, CDR2 SVGEGT. DNA of the CDR3: TGTGCCAGCATCTCCAGGGGCCCAACTAGCACAGATACGCAGTATTTT. Its translation is CASISRGPTSTDTQYF.